This entry lists 27 T cell receptor beta chains sequenced from one sample in a study of blood T cell repertoires in COVID-19. Sequenced by immunoSEQ multiplex PCR; TCRdb stores in-frame clones only, minus some. The table includes more than 95,000 clones, approximately 85% detected once. Sequenced input: peripheral blood. Receptor source: a young man with COVID-19, enrolled during active disease.

The chain links TRBV7-9 to TRBJ2-3; no firm D call. The CDR3 sequence is 15 residues long. Between the trimmed V and J ends, which lost 4 bases and 0 bases, there was a span of 11 bases. Germline V CDR1 and CDR2: SEHNR, FQNEAQ (reference sequence). CDR3 nucleotides: TGTGCCAGCAGCTCTAAGACCAGGAGCACAGATACGCAGTATTTT. Its protein is CASSSKTRSTDTQYF.

The J gene is TRBJ2-3, the V gene TRBV5-6, with TRBD2 matching over 7 bases. The length of the CDR3 is 16 residues. The germline gives CDR1 SGHDT, CDR2 YYEEEE. J was trimmed by 3 bases and V by 0 bases; bases with no gene match: 7. This CDR3 is CASSLGAGARTDTQYF. CDR3 coding DNA: TGTGCCAGCAGCTTGGGGGCGGGAGCGAGGACAGATACGCAGTATTTT.

This clone was observed a few times. The V and J genes are TRBV7-9 and TRBJ2-2; D is uncertain. The CDR3 totals 15 residues. CDR1 is SEHNR, CDR2 FQNEAQ, per germline (reference sequence). Trimming took off 9 bases at V and 3 bases at J, with 17 bases between the two ends. CDR3 sequence (DNA): TGTGCCAGTCCCCGGTCCTCACCTCACACCGGGGAGCTGTTTTTT. Translated: CASPRSSPHTGELFF.

This chain joins TRBV3-1 (or the pseudogene TRBV3-2) and TRBJ1-6; D gene ambiguous. CDR1 and CDR2 from the germline V gene are LGHDT and YNNKEL (reference sequence). The CDR3 is 15 residues long. The germline V and J ends were trimmed by 4 bases and 6 bases, with 13 bases remaining between them. The CDR3 reads CASSREANVNSPLHF. The CDR3 bases are TGTGCCAGCAGCCGGGAGGCAAATGTTAATTCACCCCTCCACTTT.

V gene TRBV18 combines with J gene TRBJ1-2; 8 bases line up with TRBD1. The length of the CDR3 is 14 residues. Germline V gene data show CDR1 as KGHSH and CDR2 as LQKENI. The V segment lost 3 bases and the J segment 8 bases; nucleotides outside the gene matches: 8. The CDR3 here is CASSPMDRAMGYTF. The CDR3 DNA is TGTGCCAGCTCACCTATGGACAGGGCCATGGGCTACACCTTC.

The chain joins TRBV19 to TRBJ2-7; 12 bases fit TRBD1. Germline CDR1 reads LNHDA; CDR2 reads SQIVND (reference sequence). The V and J ends lost 6 bases and 4 bases, in that order; junction bases with no gene match: 10. The CDR3 extends over 16 amino acids. Written as DNA, the CDR3 is TGTGCCAGTAGCCAACTTCCGGGACAGGGGGCTTACGAGCAGTACTTC. It is translated as CASSQLPGQGAYEQYF.

This chain uses TRBV2 with TRBJ2-1; 8 bases fit TRBD2. CDR3 length: 18 amino acids. Unmatched junction bases numbered 11, after V lost 4 bases and J lost 0 bases. Germline V lookup: CDR1 SNHLY, CDR2 FYNNEI. The CDR3 DNA follows: TGTGCCAGCAGTGGGGGGACGGAACTAGCGGACTCCTACAATGAGCAGTTCTTC. This translates into CASSGGTELADSYNEQFF.

The chain employs TRBV7-8 and TRBJ2-7, with 8 bases fitting TRBD2. The germline V gene encodes CDR1 SGHVS and CDR2 FQNEAQ. The CDR3 runs 13 residues. The V segment lost 7 bases and the J segment 2 bases; nucleotides outside the gene matches: 4. The CDR3 DNA follows: TGTGCCAGCATCGGGGGGGGTACCTACGAGCAGTACTTC. It translates to CASIGGGTYEQYF.

The gene calls are TRBV4-1 and TRBJ2-3; D is unclear. Germline V gene lookup returns CDR1 MGHRA and CDR2 YSYEKL. The CDR3 consists of 13 residues. V was shortened by 6 bases and J by 3 bases, with 10 bases between the two germline ends. CDR3 coding DNA: TGCGCCAGCAGTACGAGGCCTACAGATACGCAGTATTTT. Translated, it gives CASSTRPTDTQYF.

The chain joins TRBV6-2 or TRBV6-3 to TRBJ2-7; unclear D gene. Germline V gene data show CDR1 as MNHEY and CDR2 as SVGEGT. Trimming took off 4 bases at V and 6 bases at J, with 13 bases between the two ends. The CDR3 length is 13 residues. CDR3 sequence reads: CASSSFSYSEQYF. In DNA form, the CDR3 reads TGTGCCAGCAGTTCCTTCTCTTATTCCGAGCAGTACTTC.

The DNA for the CDR3 is TGTGCCAGCTCCCCTGGGCAGACTGAAAAACTGTTTTTT. It yields the protein CASSPGQTEKLFF. The V and J genes are TRBV18 and TRBJ1-4; D ambiguous. Trimming removed 6 bases from V and 7 bases from J, with 12 bases in between. The V gene's germline CDR1 is KGHSH and CDR2 LQKENI. This CDR3 comprises 13 residues. The full variable domain, rest sourced from reference TRBV18 and TRBJ1-4, is NAGVMQNPRHLVRRRGQEARLRCSPMKGHSHVYWYRQLPEEGLKFMVYLQKENIIDESGMPKERFSAEFPKEGPSILRIQQVVRGDSAAYFCASSPGQTEKLFFGSGTQLSVL.

The chain links TRBV6-6 to TRBJ2-7; the D gene is possibly TRBD1 (6 bases). The V end lost 6 bases, the J end lost 7 bases, and 13 bases lay between the germline ends. There are 12 residues in the CDR3. Per the germline V gene, CDR1 is MNHNY and CDR2 is SVGAGI (reference sequence). CDR3 loop: CASSSNRVEQYF. The CDR3 DNA follows: TGTGCCAGCAGCTCGAACAGGGTTGAGCAGTACTTC.

The chain recombines TRBV28 with TRBJ1-2, with 10 nucleotides matching TRBD1. J lost 4 bases, V lost 5 bases, and 7 bases had no gene match. The germline gives CDR1 MDHEN, CDR2 SYDVKM. The CDR3 loop spans 15 amino acids. The DNA of the CDR3 is TGTGCCAGCAGTCTCCTGGACAGGGGGAGCTATGGCTACACCTTC. Its protein product is CASSLLDRGSYGYTF.

The V gene is TRBV29-1, the J gene TRBJ2-5; weak D call: TRBD1 (6 bases). The CDR3 runs to 12 residues. Germline V gene data show CDR1 as SQVTM and CDR2 as ANQGSEA. V lost 4 bases, J lost 1 base, and 7 bases lay in between. CDR3 residues: CSVGTVQETQYF. The DNA of the CDR3 is TGCAGCGTTGGGACAGTCCAAGAGACCCAGTACTTC. Full variable domain (rest looked up from reference TRBV29-1 and TRBJ2-5): SAVISQKPSRDICQRGTSLTIQCQVDSQVTMMFWYRQQPGQSLTLIATANQGSEATYESGFVIDKFPISRPNLTFSTLTVSNMSPEDSSIYLCSVGTVQETQYFGPGTRLLVL.

This chain joins TRBV13 and TRBJ2-5; 7 nucleotides line up with TRBD2. CDR1 and CDR2 from the germline V gene are PRHDT and FYEKMQ (reference sequence). The CDR3 loop spans 13 amino acids. J was trimmed by 6 bases and V by 1 base; bases with no gene match: 2. The CDR3 region is CASSLELAKTQYF. The CDR3 coding sequence is TGTGCCAGCAGCTTAGAACTAGCGAAGACCCAGTACTTC.

This clone has more than one count but fewer than ten. The V gene is TRBV2, the J gene TRBJ2-7; D call uncertain. Trimming took 7 bases from V and 3 from J, leaving 16 bases between them. Germline CDR1 SNHLY, CDR2 FYNNEI. The CDR3 contains 14 residues. CDR3 protein: CASKREIGYYEQYF. The CDR3 DNA sequence: TGTGCCAGCAAAAGAGAGATCGGGTACTACGAGCAGTACTTC.

The rearrangement links TRBV11-3 to TRBJ2-7; D might be TRBD1 (6 bases). Looked up from germline, CDR1 is SGHNT and CDR2 is YENEEA. The CDR3 sequence is 13 residues long. Trimming removed 5 bases at V and 2 bases at J, with 10 bases between. The CDR3 nucleotides read TGTGCCAGCAGCATACGACAGGCCTACGAGCAGTACTTC. It translates to CASSIRQAYEQYF.

The genes are TRBV3-1 (or the pseudogene TRBV3-2) and TRBJ2-5; tentative D call: TRBD2 (5 bases). The V gene lost 5 bases and the J gene lost 2 bases, with 9 bases spanning the gap. The CDR3 contains 13 residues. CDR1 is LGHDT, CDR2 YNNKEL, per germline (reference sequence). The chain's CDR3 is CASSSRGQETQYF. The DNA for the CDR3 is TGTGCCAGCAGCTCCCGGGGTCAAGAGACCCAGTACTTC.

This clone was seen a few times. The junction and the germline gene differ at one end; a read error may be behind it. CDR3 nucleotides: TGCGCCAGCAGACAAGGGACTAGCGGGGAGAACTACAATGAGCAGTTCTTC. Encoded protein: CASRQGTSGENYNEQFF. This chain uses TRBV4-3 with TRBJ2-1, with TRBD2 identical over 13 bases. Germline V gives CDR1 LGHNA, CDR2 YSLEER. The CDR3 covers 17 residues.

The chain couples TRBV19 to TRBJ2-4, with a weak D call TRBD1 (5 bases). Trimming took 3 bases from V and 0 from J, leaving 24 bases between them. This CDR3 contains 20 residues. Germline V CDR1 and CDR2: LNHDA, SQIVND (reference sequence). CDR3 amino acids: CASSIFPTDHLGIAKNIQYF. CDR3 in DNA: TGTGCCAGTAGTATCTTCCCGACAGACCATTTGGGGATAGCCAAAAACATTCAGTACTTC. The whole variable domain, filled in from reference TRBV19 and TRBJ2-4, reads DGGITQSPKYLFRKEGQNVTLSCEQNLNHDAMYWYRQDPGQGLRLIYYSQIVNDFQKGDIAEGYSVSREKKESFPLTVTSAQKNPTAFYLCASSIFPTDHLGIAKNIQYFGAGTRLSVL.

The V call is TRBV18, the J call TRBJ1-1, with D unresolved. V dropped 2 bases and J dropped 5 bases, with 15 bases sitting between them. The CDR3 consists of 15 residues. Looked up from germline, CDR1 is KGHSH and CDR2 is LQKENI. The DNA of the CDR3 is TGTGCCAGCTCACCAGCTAAGGTTACGGGGACTGAAGCTTTCTTT. Residues: CASSPAKVTGTEAFF.

The V and J genes are TRBV28 and TRBJ1-3; D might be TRBD1 (5 bases). Deletions cut 3 bases from V and 3 bases from J, with 9 bases between. The CDR3 covers 14 residues. CDR1 MDHEN and CDR2 SYDVKM come from the germline V gene. The CDR3 spells CASSLAGHGNTIYF. Written as DNA, the CDR3 is TGTGCCAGCAGTTTGGCGGGGCATGGAAACACCATATATTTT.

The chain combines TRBV5-1 with TRBJ1-2; 9 nucleotides match TRBD1. V dropped 3 bases and J dropped 7; count of bases not matched to a gene: 22. Germline CDR1 is SGHRS and CDR2 is YFSETQ. The CDR3 contains 19 residues. CDR3 loop: CASSSLTGTGPTQGGGYTF. DNA of the CDR3: TGCGCCAGCAGCTCCCTAACCGGGACAGGGCCCACCCAGGGTGGTGGCTACACCTTC.

This clone was seen only a few times. The genes are TRBV11-2 and TRBJ1-6; TRBD1 matches 11 bases. Per germline, CDR1 SGHAT and CDR2 FQNNGV. V trimming: 4 bases; J trimming: 9 bases; junction bases outside the gene matches: 2. The CDR3 covers 14 residues. This chain's CDR3 is CASSSGTGGSPLHF. The CDR3 DNA follows: TGTGCCAGCAGCTCCGGGACAGGGGGTTCACCCCTCCACTTT.

This chain connects TRBV7-3 to TRBJ2-3; 10 nucleotides align to TRBD1. The CDR3 sequence is 16 residues long. J lost 3 bases, V lost 2 bases, and 5 bases had no gene match. CDR1 is SGHTA and CDR2 is FQGTGA in the germline V gene. The CDR3: CASSLRDRGRTDTQYF. In DNA, the CDR3 is TGTGCCAGCAGCTTACGGGACAGGGGAAGAACAGATACGCAGTATTTT.

CDR3 amino acids: CASSARAGGTADTQYF. The CDR3 nucleotides read TGTGCCAGCAGCGCCCGAGCGGGGGGGACGGCAGATACGCAGTATTTT. The chain employs TRBV9 and TRBJ2-3, with TRBD2 matching over 10 bases. The germline CDR1 and CDR2 sequences are SGDLS and YYNGEE. This CDR3 is 16 amino acids long. V gave up 3 bases and J gave up 4 bases; unmatched junction bases: 8.

The CDR3 nucleotides are TGTGCCAGCAGTGAGGGACAGGGAATATTAAGTGGCTACACCTTC. This codes for CASSEGQGILSGYTF. This chain joins TRBV2 and TRBJ1-2, with 9 bases fitting TRBD1. CDR3 length: 15 amino acids. The V gene's germline CDR1 is SNHLY and CDR2 FYNNEI. The V and J ends lost 3 bases and 7 bases, in that order; junction bases with no gene match: 9.